The T cell receptor beta chain described here comes from a study of cytomegalovirus exposure and HLA in healthy donors. Study at large: Counted in an early data release were 85 million or so unique TCRs from HLA-typed donors. Findings and caveats of the study: Among donors in an Asian-associated ancestry cluster, a later analysis reportedly found fewer N-insertions than the approximately 700-donor mean. The HLA-A and HLA-B alleles of most subjects were reportedly predicted accurately from TCR beta sequences.

13 Jbeta primers and 60 Vbeta primers were used for the PCR. Only in-frame clones appear in the TCRdb table, and some are missing; sequencing was by immunoSEQ multiplex PCR. The sample shows 140,000 or so clones, 75% to 90% of them seen only once. A note on this clone: Its antigen remains unidentified.

Sampled while nominally healthy, donors likely had unrecorded immune exposures. Germline V gene data show CDR1 as SGHRS and CDR2 as YFSETQ. The ends lost 4 bases at V and 7 bases at J; junction bases unmatched: 15. The CDR3 runs to 16 residues. Sequencing used PBMCs. This TCR was recovered from a woman in her 30s in good health and CMV-seronegative. This chain connects TRBV5-1 to TRBJ2-7, with 9 bases matching TRBD2. CDR3 protein: CASSTGLAGLSGEQYF. The CDR3 coding sequence is TGCGCCAGCAGCACCGGTCTAGCGGGGCTCTCAGGGGAGCAGTACTTC. Filled out from reference TRBV5-1 and TRBJ2-7, the complete variable domain reads KAGVTQTPRYLIKTRGQQVTLSCSPISGHRSVSWYQQTPGQGLQFLFEYFSETQRNKGNFPGRFSGRQFSNSRSEMNVSTLELGDSALYLCASSTGLAGLSGEQYFGPGTRLTVT.